This TCR beta chain was profiled in a study of molecular identifiers for immune sequencing clone quantification. Naive CD8 libraries were made from roughly 18,000 to 920,000 sorted cells, and they used 10%, 30% or 50% RNA. When naive CD8 T cells were sorted, they were gated as CD8+CD4-CCR7+CD45RA+. Study-level points and caveats: Effector cells had over 98% of their molecules in clones above 20 RNA copies, while naive cells had under 1%.

The CDR3 is 15 amino acids. Germline loops: CDR1 MNHEY, CDR2 SMNVEV (reference sequence). V was clipped by 4 bases and J by 7 bases, with 17 bases between them. This clonotype was observed at least ten times. Its antigen is unknown. TCRdb re-called the PCR reads with MiXCR, one entry per CDR3 protein. The sample contains some 41,000 distinct CDR3 sequences, 24% of which appear only once. The sample comprised naive CD8+ T cells from blood, with Jurkat cell RNA spiked in. As for subset: FACS-sorted CD8+CD4-CCR7+CD45RA+ naive T cells. The V and J genes are TRBV27 and TRBJ1-5; no reliable D call. The clonotype originates from a human donor in good health. Some libraries in this study had Jurkat cell RNA spiked in. CDR3 nucleotides: TGTGCCAGCAGTTATGGTGGGTTTTCGGGGCAGCCCCAGCATTTT. Translation gives CASSYGGFSGQPQHF.